This T cell receptor beta chain stems from a study of blood T cell repertoires in COVID-19. Sequenced by immunoSEQ multiplex PCR; TCRdb stores in-frame clones only, minus some. The sample lists some 330,000 clones, under 90% occurring once. Grouping used clinical history reported by participants in a survey and questionnaire. What the recovered Cohort 3 donors had was two negative PCRs, clearance, or symptom resolution. The CDR3 sequence is 14 residues long. Germline CDR1 and CDR2: SEHNR and FQNEAQ (reference sequence). V trimming: 7 bases; J trimming: 5 bases; junction bases outside the gene matches: 7.

The chain uses TRBV7-9 and TRBJ2-7; TRBD1 agrees at 11 bases. The TCR originated in a man in his thirties or forties who had recovered from COVID-19. The sequencing input was PBMCs or T cells enriched from blood (not recorded which). In DNA form, the CDR3 reads TGTGCCAGCATCGGTGGACAGGGGGCTCACGAGCAGTACTTC. Residues: CASIGGQGAHEQYF. The complete variable domain, with remaining parts taken from reference TRBV7-9 and TRBJ2-7, reads DTGVSQNPRHKITKRGQNVTFRCDPISEHNRLYWYRQTLGQGPEFLTYFQNEAQLEKSRLLSDRFSAERPKGSFSTLEIQRTEQGDSAMYLCASIGGQGAHEQYFGPGTRLTVT.